One sample yielded the 20 T cell receptor beta chains listed below, sequenced in a study of Ad26.COV2.S vaccination and SARS-CoV-2 variants. The protocol was immunoSEQ multiplex PCR, while the TCRdb copy is restricted to in-frame clones and leaves out a portion. The sample has fewer than 150,000 clones, approximately 90% seen once. Sequencing used peripheral blood, obtained after recovery from COVID-19. The receptors here all came from a human donor who had recovered from COVID-19.

The chain couples TRBV10-2 to TRBJ1-1, with a possible D match to TRBD1 (5 bases). This CDR3 contains 12 residues. CDR1 and CDR2 (germline): WSHSY, SAAADI. Trimming took off 7 bases at V and 1 base at J, with 7 bases between the two ends. CDR3 in DNA: TGCGCCAGCAACCAGGGGAACACTGAAGCTTTCTTT. Translated, it gives CASNQGNTEAFF.

The chain couples TRBV4-1 to TRBJ1-1, with D unclear. CDR1 is MGHRA and CDR2 is YSYEKL in the germline V gene. This CDR3 comprises 14 residues. Trimming stripped 0 bases from V and 1 base from J, with 6 bases between. The CDR3 nucleotides are TGCGCCAGCAGCCAAGATAGAGAGAACACTGAAGCTTTCTTT. The encoded protein is CASSQDRENTEAFF.

This chain links TRBV5-1 with TRBJ2-6, with D tentatively TRBD1 (6 bases). The CDR3 is 15 amino acids. Germline CDR1 is SGHRS and CDR2 is YFSETQ. Trimming left V 6 bases short and J 9 bases short, with 19 bases between. CDR3 residues: CASTQGTSNLNVLTF. The CDR3 bases are TGCGCCAGCACTCAAGGGACAAGTAATCTCAACGTCCTGACTTTC.

This CDR3 is CASSLASGGPGGEQYF. In nucleotides, the CDR3 is TGCGCCAGCAGCCTCGCTAGCGGGGGCCCTGGGGGAGAGCAGTACTTC. The genes are TRBV5-1 and TRBJ2-7; 10 nucleotides line up with TRBD2. The trim removed 4 bases at V and 7 bases at J, leaving 14 bases unmatched. The length of the CDR3 is 16 residues. Germline CDR1 reads SGHRS; CDR2 reads YFSETQ.

About this clone: Other DNA sequences in this sample translate to the same CDR3. This chain connects TRBV6-2 or TRBV6-3 to TRBJ1-2; D gene uncertain. CDR1 MNHEY and CDR2 SVGEGT come from the germline V gene. Trimming pared 0 bases from V and 4 bases from J, leaving 3 bases between. This CDR3 is 12 amino acids long. The DNA for the CDR3 is TGTGCCAGCAGTTACTCGGGCTATGGCTACACCTTC. Amino acids: CASSYSGYGYTF.

The rearrangement joins TRBV2 to TRBJ2-5; no clear D. The CDR3 covers 14 residues. Trimming pared 7 bases from V and 0 bases from J, leaving 12 bases between. The germline CDR1 and CDR2 sequences are SNHLY and FYNNEI. The DNA of the CDR3 is TGTGCCAGCACTTCCGGACCTAACCAAGAGACCCAGTACTTC. Amino acids: CASTSGPNQETQYF.

The gene calls are TRBV7-9 and TRBJ2-1, with 8 bases aligning to TRBD1. CDR3 length: 16 amino acids. The J segment lost 5 bases and the V segment lost 6 bases, leaving 12 bases of the junction unmatched. The germline CDR1 and CDR2 sequences are SEHNR and FQNEAQ (reference sequence). CDR3 sequence (DNA): TGTGCCAGCAGTTTTACCGGGACAGGAACCCACAATGAGCAGTTCTTC. Translated: CASSFTGTGTHNEQFF.

The chain combines TRBV2 with TRBJ1-2, with D possibly matching TRBD1 (5 bases). Germline lookup yields CDR1 SNHLY and CDR2 FYNNEI. CDR3 length equals 14 residues. V lost 5 bases and J 1 base, leaving 11 bases between the germline ends. The CDR3 nucleotides are TGTGCCAGCAGTTTGCAGGGCGGTAACTATGGCTACACCTTC. It translates to CASSLQGGNYGYTF.

V usage is TRBV11-2 and J usage is TRBJ1-1; D is unresolved. Trimming cost V 6 bases and J 0 bases, with 14 bases left between them. CDR3 size: 15 residues. Germline values: CDR1 SGHAT, CDR2 FQNNGV. The CDR3 region has the DNA TGTGCCAGCAGATTTCTCCAGCAGGTGAACACTGAAGCTTTCTTT. This gives the protein CASRFLQQVNTEAFF.

The rearrangement joins TRBV30 to TRBJ1-6, with D perhaps TRBD1 (6 bases). Trimming stripped 1 base from V and 7 bases from J, with 14 bases between. Germline values: CDR1 GTSNPN, CDR2 SVGIG (reference sequence). CDR3 length equals 15 residues. CDR3 nucleotides: TGTGCCTGGAGTGAACAGGGCTTATTGAATTCACCCCTCCACTTT. It translates to CAWSEQGLLNSPLHF.

The gene calls are TRBV28 and TRBJ1-2, with D perhaps matching TRBD1 (5 bases). V shed 1 base and J shed 8 bases, with 11 bases lying between them. This CDR3 has 13 amino acids. Germline-derived CDR1 and CDR2 are MDHEN and SYDVKM. CDR3 in amino acids: CASSLLRGRGYTF. The CDR3 DNA follows: TGTGCCAGCAGTTTATTGAGGGGTAGGGGCTACACCTTC.

V is TRBV11-3 and J is TRBJ2-3; tentative D call: TRBD1 (5 bases). Trimming took off 4 bases at V and 0 bases at J, with 8 bases between the two ends. The CDR3 covers 14 residues. Germline-derived CDR1 and CDR2 are SGHNT and YENEEA. The CDR3: CASSSRQSTDTQYF. The DNA for the CDR3 is TGTGCCAGCAGCTCCAGACAGAGCACAGATACGCAGTATTTT.

The V gene is TRBV19, the J gene TRBJ2-1; TRBD1 might be the D (6 bases). Between the trimmed V and J ends, which lost 7 bases and 8 bases, there was a span of 12 bases. The CDR3 has 12 residues. Germline values: CDR1 LNHDA, CDR2 SQIVND (reference sequence). The CDR3 DNA follows: TGTGCCAGTAAACAGGGCGGCGATGAGCAGTTCTTC. It encodes CASKQGGDEQFF.

This chain joins TRBV3-1 (or the pseudogene TRBV3-2) and TRBJ2-1; D is ambiguous. CDR1 and CDR2 from the germline V gene are LGHDT and YNNKEL (reference sequence). There are 12 residues in the CDR3. V was clipped by 2 bases and J by 7 bases, with 6 bases between them. The CDR3 loop is CASSQLENEQFF. For the CDR3, the DNA is TGTGCCAGCAGCCAACTGGAGAATGAGCAGTTCTTC.

This chain links TRBV2 with TRBJ2-7, with D perhaps TRBD1 (7 bases). V lost 7 bases and J 9 bases, leaving 13 bases between the germline ends. CDR3 length: 11 amino acids. Germline CDR1 and CDR2: SNHLY and FYNNEI. CDR3 protein: CASTEGAPQYF. The CDR3, as DNA: TGTGCCAGCACGGAGGGGGCTCCGCAGTACTTC.

V usage is TRBV19 and J usage is TRBJ2-2; D perhaps matches TRBD1 (6 bases). Between the trimmed V and J ends, which lost 6 bases and 3 bases, there was a span of 11 bases. The germline gives CDR1 LNHDA, CDR2 SQIVND (reference sequence). This CDR3 spans 14 amino acids. CDR3 in amino acids: CASRPDRYTGELFF. DNA of the CDR3: TGTGCCAGTAGGCCAGACAGGTACACCGGGGAGCTGTTTTTT.

This clone has a handful of counts. The chain is built from TRBV9 and TRBJ2-2; D is ambiguous. The CDR3 contains 14 residues. In germline, CDR1 is SGDLS, CDR2 YYNGEE. V was shortened by 0 bases and J by 4 bases, with 7 bases between the two germline ends. The CDR3 region is CASSVDVLTGELFF. The CDR3, as DNA: TGTGCCAGCAGCGTAGACGTCCTCACCGGGGAGCTGTTTTTT.

The V call is TRBV11-2, the J call TRBJ2-3; D is uncertain. Germline values: CDR1 SGHAT, CDR2 FQNNGV. The CDR3 has 17 residues. Trimming took 4 bases from V and 1 from J, leaving 18 bases between them. As DNA, the CDR3 is TGTGCCAGCAGCTCGATCGACTGGCTCGCTGGCACAGATACGCAGTATTTT. It yields the protein CASSSIDWLAGTDTQYF.

This chain joins TRBV4-3 and TRBJ2-1; 7 bases are a match to TRBD2. Germline CDR1 reads LGHNA; CDR2 reads YSLEER. The ends lost 3 bases at V and 0 bases at J; junction bases unmatched: 14. This CDR3 contains 19 residues. Here the CDR3 DNA reads TGCGCCAGCAGCCACGTAGGGGTTTACGGGGGGAGCTCCTACAATGAGCAGTTCTTC. This sequence encodes CASSHVGVYGGSSYNEQFF.

The J gene is TRBJ2-3, the V gene TRBV7-9, with 7 bases matching TRBD2. CDR1 and CDR2 (germline): SEHNR, FQNEAQ (reference sequence). The CDR3 is 16 residues long. J was trimmed by 2 bases and V by 1 base; bases with no gene match: 6. CDR3 nucleotide sequence: TGTGCCAGCAGCTTAGTGCCTAGCGGCCCCACAGATACGCAGTATTTT. Translating it yields CASSLVPSGPTDTQYF.